This T cell receptor (beta chain) is drawn from a study of read filtering for tumor transcriptome and immune sequencing. About the study: The cohort had more than 16 men and more than 13 women aged about 45 to 90, mean roughly 66 years.

With respect to this clonotype: Its specificity is unknown. It is likely a read error, because the conserved phenylalanine at the end of the CDR3 is missing.

This library used around 400 ng RNA and molecular barcoded adaptors spanning alpha/delta and beta/gamma chains. TCRdb reprocessed the reads with MiXCR, giving one entry per CDR3 protein. The sample has approximately 5,000 distinct CDR3 sequences, around 20% seen once. Trimming cost V 2 bases and J 10 bases; bases outside gene matches: 7. The CDR3 covers 15 residues. CDR1 and CDR2 from the germline V gene are MNHEY and SVGAGI. Notes on the study in general: The CD138-negative fraction was mixed bone marrow immune cells, not pure T cells. Correlation between methods rose after single-read clonotypes were removed.

The source material was a population of CD138-negative cells sorted from bone marrow. The chain recombines TRBV6-5 with TRBJ1-6, with 8 nucleotides matching TRBD1. This receptor was identified in a donor aged 40 or over with multiple myeloma. This chain's CDR3 is CASSYPGGSGSPLHL. CDR3 in DNA: TGTGCCAGCAGTTACCCAGGGGGCTCGGGATCACCCCTCCACCTT.